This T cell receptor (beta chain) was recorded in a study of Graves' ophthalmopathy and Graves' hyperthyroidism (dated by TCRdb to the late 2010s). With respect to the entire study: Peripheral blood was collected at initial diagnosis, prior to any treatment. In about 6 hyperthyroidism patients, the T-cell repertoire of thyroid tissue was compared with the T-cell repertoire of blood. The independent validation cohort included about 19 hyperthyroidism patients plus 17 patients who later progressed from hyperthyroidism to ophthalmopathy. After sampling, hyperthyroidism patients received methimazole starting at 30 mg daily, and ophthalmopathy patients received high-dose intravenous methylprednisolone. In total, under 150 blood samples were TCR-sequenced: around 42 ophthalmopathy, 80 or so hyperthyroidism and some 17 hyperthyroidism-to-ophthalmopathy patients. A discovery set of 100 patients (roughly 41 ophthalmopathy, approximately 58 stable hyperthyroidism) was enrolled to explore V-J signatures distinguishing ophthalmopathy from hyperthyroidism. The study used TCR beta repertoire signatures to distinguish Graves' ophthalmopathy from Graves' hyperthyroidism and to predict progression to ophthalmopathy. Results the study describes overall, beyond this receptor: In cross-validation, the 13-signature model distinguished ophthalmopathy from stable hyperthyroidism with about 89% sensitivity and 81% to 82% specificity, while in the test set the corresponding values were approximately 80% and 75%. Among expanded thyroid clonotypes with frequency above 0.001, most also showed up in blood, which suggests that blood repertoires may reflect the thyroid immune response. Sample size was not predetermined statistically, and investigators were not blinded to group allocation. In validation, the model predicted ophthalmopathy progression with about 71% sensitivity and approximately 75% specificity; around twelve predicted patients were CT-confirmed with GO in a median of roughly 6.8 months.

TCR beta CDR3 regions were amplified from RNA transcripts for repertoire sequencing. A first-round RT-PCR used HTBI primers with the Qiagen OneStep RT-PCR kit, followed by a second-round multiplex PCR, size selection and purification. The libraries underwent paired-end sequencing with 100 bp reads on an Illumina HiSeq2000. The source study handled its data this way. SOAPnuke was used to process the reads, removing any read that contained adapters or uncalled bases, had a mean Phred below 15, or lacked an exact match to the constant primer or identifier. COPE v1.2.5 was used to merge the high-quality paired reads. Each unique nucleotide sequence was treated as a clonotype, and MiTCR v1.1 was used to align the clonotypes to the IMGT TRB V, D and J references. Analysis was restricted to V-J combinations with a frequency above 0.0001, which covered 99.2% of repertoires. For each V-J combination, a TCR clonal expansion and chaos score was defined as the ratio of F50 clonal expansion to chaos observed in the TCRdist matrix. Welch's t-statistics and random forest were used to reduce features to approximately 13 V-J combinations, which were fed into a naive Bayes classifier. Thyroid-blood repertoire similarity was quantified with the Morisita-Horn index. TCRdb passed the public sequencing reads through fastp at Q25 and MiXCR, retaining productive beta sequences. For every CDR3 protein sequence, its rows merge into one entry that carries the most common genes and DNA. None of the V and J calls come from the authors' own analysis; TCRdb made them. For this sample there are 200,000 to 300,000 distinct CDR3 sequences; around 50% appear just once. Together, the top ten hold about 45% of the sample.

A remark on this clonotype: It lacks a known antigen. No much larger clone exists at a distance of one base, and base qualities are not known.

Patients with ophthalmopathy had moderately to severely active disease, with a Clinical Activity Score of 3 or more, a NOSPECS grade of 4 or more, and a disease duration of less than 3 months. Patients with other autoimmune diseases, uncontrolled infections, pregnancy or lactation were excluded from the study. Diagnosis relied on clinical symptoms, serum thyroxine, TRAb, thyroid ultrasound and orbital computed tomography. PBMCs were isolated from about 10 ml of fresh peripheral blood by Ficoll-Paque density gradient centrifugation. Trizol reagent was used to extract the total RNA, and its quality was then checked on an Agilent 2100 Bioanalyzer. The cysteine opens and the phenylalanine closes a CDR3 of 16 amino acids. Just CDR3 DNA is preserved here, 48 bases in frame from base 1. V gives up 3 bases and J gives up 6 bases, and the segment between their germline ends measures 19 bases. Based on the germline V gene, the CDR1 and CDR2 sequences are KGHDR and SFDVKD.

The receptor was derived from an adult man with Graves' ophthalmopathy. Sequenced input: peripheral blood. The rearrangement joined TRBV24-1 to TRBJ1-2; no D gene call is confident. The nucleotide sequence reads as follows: TGTGCCACCAGTGATGCGAACGATTTCTTAAGGGATGGCTACACCTTC. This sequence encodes CATSDANDFLRDGYTF.